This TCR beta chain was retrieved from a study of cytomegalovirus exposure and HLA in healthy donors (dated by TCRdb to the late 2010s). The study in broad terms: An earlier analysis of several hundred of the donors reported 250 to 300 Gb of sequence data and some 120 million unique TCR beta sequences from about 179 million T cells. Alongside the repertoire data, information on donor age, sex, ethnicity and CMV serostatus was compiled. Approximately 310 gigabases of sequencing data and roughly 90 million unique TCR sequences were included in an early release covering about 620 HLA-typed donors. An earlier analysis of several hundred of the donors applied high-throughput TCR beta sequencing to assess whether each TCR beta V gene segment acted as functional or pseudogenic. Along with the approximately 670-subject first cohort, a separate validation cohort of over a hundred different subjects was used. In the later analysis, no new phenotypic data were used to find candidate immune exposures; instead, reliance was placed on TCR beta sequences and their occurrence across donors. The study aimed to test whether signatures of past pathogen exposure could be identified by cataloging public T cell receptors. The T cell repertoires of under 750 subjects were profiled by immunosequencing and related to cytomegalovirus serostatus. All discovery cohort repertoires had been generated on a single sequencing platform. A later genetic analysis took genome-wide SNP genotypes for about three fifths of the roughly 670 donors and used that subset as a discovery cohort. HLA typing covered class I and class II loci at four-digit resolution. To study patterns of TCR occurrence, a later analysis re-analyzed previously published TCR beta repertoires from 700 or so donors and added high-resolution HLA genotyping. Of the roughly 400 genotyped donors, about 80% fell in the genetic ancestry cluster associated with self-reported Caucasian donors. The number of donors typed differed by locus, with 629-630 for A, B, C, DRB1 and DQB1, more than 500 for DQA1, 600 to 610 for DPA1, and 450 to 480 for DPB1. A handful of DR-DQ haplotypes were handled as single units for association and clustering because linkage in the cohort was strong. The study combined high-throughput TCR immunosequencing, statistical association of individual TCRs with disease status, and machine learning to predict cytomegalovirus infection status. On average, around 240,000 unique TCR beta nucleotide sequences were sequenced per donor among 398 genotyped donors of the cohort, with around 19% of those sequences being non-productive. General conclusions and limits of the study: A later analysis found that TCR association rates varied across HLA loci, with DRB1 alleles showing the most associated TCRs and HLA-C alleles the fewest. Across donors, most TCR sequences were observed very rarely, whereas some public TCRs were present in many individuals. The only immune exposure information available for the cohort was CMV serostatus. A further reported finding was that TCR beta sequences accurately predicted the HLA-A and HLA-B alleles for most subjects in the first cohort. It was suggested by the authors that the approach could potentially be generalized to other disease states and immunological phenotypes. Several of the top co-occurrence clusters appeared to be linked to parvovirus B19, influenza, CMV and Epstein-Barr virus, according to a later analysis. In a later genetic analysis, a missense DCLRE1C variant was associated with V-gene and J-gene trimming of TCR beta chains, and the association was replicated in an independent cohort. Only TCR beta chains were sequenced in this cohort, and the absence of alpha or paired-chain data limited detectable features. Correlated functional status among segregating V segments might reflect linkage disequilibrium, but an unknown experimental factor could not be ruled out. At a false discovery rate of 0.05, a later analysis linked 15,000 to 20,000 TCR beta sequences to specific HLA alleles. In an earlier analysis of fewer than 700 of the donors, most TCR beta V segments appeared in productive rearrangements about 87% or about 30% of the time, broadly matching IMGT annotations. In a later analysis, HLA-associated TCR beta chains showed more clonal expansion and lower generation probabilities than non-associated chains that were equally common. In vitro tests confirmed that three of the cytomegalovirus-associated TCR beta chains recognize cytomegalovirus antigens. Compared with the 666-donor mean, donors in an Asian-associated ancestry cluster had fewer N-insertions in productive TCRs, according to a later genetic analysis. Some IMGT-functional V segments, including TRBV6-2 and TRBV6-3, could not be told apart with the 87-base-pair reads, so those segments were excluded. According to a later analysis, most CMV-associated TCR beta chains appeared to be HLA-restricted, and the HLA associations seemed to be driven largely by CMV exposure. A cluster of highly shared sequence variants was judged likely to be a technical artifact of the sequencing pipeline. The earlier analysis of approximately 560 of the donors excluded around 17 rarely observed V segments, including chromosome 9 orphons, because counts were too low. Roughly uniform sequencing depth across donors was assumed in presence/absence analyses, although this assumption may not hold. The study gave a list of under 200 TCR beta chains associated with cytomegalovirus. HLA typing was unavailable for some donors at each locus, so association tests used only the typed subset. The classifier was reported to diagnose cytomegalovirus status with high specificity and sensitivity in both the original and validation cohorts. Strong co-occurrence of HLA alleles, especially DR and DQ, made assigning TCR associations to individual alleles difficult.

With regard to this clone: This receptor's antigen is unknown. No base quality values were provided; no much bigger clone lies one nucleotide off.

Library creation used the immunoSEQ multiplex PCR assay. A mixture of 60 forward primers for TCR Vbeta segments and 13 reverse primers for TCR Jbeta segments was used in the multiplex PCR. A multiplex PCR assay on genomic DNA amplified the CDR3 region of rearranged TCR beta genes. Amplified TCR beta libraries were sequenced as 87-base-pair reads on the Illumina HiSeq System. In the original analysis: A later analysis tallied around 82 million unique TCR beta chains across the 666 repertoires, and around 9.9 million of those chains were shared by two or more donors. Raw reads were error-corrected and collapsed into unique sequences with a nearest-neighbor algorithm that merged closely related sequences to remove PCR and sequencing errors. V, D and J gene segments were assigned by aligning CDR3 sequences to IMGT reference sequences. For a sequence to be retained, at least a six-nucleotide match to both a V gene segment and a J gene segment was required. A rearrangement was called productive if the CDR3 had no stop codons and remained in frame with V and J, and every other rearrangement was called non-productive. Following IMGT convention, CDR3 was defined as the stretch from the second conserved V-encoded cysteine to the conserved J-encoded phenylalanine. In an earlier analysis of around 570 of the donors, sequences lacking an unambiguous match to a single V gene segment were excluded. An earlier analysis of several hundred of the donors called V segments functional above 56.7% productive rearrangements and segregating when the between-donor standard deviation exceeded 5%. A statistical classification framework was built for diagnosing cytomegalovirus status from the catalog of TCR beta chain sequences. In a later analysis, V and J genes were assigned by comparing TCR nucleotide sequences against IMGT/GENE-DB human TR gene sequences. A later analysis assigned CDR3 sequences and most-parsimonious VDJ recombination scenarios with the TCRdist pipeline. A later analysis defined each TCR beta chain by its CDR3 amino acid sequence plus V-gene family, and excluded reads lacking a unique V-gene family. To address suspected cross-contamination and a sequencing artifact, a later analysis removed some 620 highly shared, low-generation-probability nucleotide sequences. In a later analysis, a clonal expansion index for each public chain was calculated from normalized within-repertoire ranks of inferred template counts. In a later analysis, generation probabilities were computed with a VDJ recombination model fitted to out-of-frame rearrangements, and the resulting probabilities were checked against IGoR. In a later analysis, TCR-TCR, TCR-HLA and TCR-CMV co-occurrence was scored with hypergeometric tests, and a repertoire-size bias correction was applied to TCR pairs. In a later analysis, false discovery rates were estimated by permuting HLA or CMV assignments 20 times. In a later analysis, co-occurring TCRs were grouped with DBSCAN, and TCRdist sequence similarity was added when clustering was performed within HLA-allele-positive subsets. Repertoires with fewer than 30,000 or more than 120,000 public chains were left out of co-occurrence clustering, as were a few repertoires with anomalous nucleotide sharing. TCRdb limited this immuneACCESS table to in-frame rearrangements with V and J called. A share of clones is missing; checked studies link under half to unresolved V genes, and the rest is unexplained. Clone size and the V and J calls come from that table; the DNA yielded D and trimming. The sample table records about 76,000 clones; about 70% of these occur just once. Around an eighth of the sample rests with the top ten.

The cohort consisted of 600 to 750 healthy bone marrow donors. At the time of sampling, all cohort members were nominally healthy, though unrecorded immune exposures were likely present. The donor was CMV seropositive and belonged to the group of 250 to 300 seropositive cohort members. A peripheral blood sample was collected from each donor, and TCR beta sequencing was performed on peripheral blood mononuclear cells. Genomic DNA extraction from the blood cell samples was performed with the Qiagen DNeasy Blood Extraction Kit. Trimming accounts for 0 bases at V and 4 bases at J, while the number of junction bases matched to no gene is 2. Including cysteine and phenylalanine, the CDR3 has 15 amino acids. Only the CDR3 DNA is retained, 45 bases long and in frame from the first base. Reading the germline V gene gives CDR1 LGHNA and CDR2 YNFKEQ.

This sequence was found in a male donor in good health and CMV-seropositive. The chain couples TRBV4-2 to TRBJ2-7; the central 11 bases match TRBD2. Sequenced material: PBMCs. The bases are TGTGCCAGCAGCCAAGAGGGACTAGCGGAATACGAGCAGTACTTC. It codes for CASSQEGLAEYEQYF.